The rows below give T cell receptor beta chains drawn from one sample of a study of identical twins. TCRdb re-called the 5' RACE reads through MiXCR, storing one row per CDR3 protein. Among about 720,000 distinct CDR3 sequences listed, under 9% were seen once. These data were likewise used in another study, on yellow fever vaccine responses in identical twins.

Sequenced sample: PBMCs. The receptors shown here come from a woman between 18 and 29 years old in good health. Both conserved end residues are part of each CDR3. Fields, in order: CDR3 DNA, CDR3 protein, D gene, clone size, J gene, V gene. The D gene is left open where the match is weak. For some rows the clone size is stated as once, few or many, or as a class when expanded; others skip it.

CDR3nt: TGTGCCAGCAGCCCGGACAGCAATGAGCAGTTCTTC; CDR3aa: CASSPDSNEQFF; d_gene: NA; abundance: NA; j_gene: TRBJ2-1; v_gene: TRBV6-6
CDR3nt: TGTGCCACCAGTGACGGGATAGCGGGAGGAGCCCCCGAGCAGTACTTC; CDR3aa: CATSDGIAGGAPEQYF; d_gene: TRBD2; abundance: NA; j_gene: TRBJ2-7; v_gene: TRBV24-1
CDR3nt: TGTGCCAGCACCACCGGACTGAGAGTTTACAATGAGCAGTTCTTC; CDR3aa: CASTTGLRVYNEQFF; d_gene: NA; abundance: few; j_gene: TRBJ2-1; v_gene: TRBV12-3/TRBV12-4
CDR3nt: TGCGCCAGCAGCTGGGGGGACAGCTATGAGACCCAGTACTTC; CDR3aa: CASSWGDSYETQYF; d_gene: NA; abundance: few; j_gene: TRBJ2-5; v_gene: TRBV5-1
CDR3nt: TGTGCCAGCAGCCATGGGACTAGCGGGTATGAGCAGTTCTTC; CDR3aa: CASSHGTSGYEQFF; d_gene: TRBD2; abundance: NA; j_gene: TRBJ2-1; v_gene: TRBV3-1
CDR3nt: TGTGCCAGCAGTTCCAGCCTGGCTAGCGGGAGAGGCACAGATACGCAGTATTTT; CDR3aa: CASSSSLASGRGTDTQYF; d_gene: TRBD2; abundance: few; j_gene: TRBJ2-3; v_gene: TRBV28
CDR3nt: TGTGCCAGCGGACTTCTCTTCAATGAGCAGTTCTTC; CDR3aa: CASGLLFNEQFF; d_gene: NA; abundance: few; j_gene: TRBJ2-1; v_gene: TRBV6-5
CDR3nt: TGTGCCAGCAGTTACCAACAGGGGCGGTGGGGCTACACCTTC; CDR3aa: CASSYQQGRWGYTF; d_gene: TRBD1; abundance: NA; j_gene: TRBJ1-2; v_gene: TRBV6-5
CDR3nt: TGTGCCAGCAGCATCGGACCGTCTGGACCTGGTTACGAGCAGTACTTC; CDR3aa: CASSIGPSGPGYEQYF; d_gene: NA; abundance: many; j_gene: TRBJ2-7; v_gene: TRBV14
CDR3nt: TGTGCCAGCAGTCCTTTGACGCGACCACCCTACGAGCAGTACTTC; CDR3aa: CASSPLTRPPYEQYF; d_gene: NA; abundance: many; j_gene: TRBJ2-7; v_gene: TRBV12-3/TRBV12-4
CDR3nt: TGTGCCAGCAGCTCCCAGCGGGACCTCAATGAGCAGTTCTTC; CDR3aa: CASSSQRDLNEQFF; d_gene: TRBD2; abundance: NA; j_gene: TRBJ2-1; v_gene: TRBV11-3
CDR3nt: TGCGCCAGCAGCCAAGAGGGAGGGTCTGCCGGGGAGCTGTTTTTT; CDR3aa: CASSQEGGSAGELFF; d_gene: TRBD2; abundance: few; j_gene: TRBJ2-2; v_gene: TRBV4-3
CDR3nt: TGTGCCAGCAGTTTAGGGGGGGTGGGGACTAGAGGACATAATGAGCAGTTCTTC; CDR3aa: CASSLGGVGTRGHNEQFF; d_gene: TRBD2; abundance: NA; j_gene: TRBJ2-1; v_gene: TRBV12-3/TRBV12-4
CDR3nt: TGCGCCAGCAGCCACCCAAACACAGGGCACGAGGAAAAACTGTTTTTT; CDR3aa: CASSHPNTGHEEKLFF; d_gene: NA; abundance: NA; j_gene: TRBJ1-4; v_gene: TRBV4-1
CDR3nt: TGCAGTGCTAGAGATCGCCAGGGGATAGAAGAGACCCAGTACTTC; CDR3aa: CSARDRQGIEETQYF; d_gene: NA; abundance: few; j_gene: TRBJ2-5; v_gene: TRBV20-1
CDR3nt: TGTGCCACCAGTGATTTGCGGGGACAGTCCTACAATGAGCAGTTCTTC; CDR3aa: CATSDLRGQSYNEQFF; d_gene: TRBD1; abundance: few; j_gene: TRBJ2-1; v_gene: TRBV24-1
CDR3nt: TGTGCCAGCAGTTCCAGGGTATCCGGGGAGCTGTTTTTT; CDR3aa: CASSSRVSGELFF; d_gene: NA; abundance: many; j_gene: TRBJ2-2; v_gene: TRBV12-3/TRBV12-4
CDR3nt: TGTGCCAGCAGTCCCTTTACGGGGGGGGTTACTGAAGCTTTCTTT; CDR3aa: CASSPFTGGVTEAFF; d_gene: NA; abundance: NA; j_gene: TRBJ1-1; v_gene: TRBV28
CDR3nt: TGTGCCATCAGGATAGCGGGAGATCTCTACAATGAGCAGTTCTTC; CDR3aa: CAIRIAGDLYNEQFF; d_gene: TRBD2; abundance: few; j_gene: TRBJ2-1; v_gene: TRBV10-3
CDR3nt: TGCGCCAGCAGCCAAGTGGACATGGGGTTCAAGGGAAGTTCACCCCTCCACTTT; CDR3aa: CASSQVDMGFKGSSPLHF; d_gene: NA; abundance: many; j_gene: TRBJ1-6; v_gene: TRBV4-1
CDR3nt: TGTGCCAGCAGTGCCGGCGTCACAGCTTACGAGCAGTACTTC; CDR3aa: CASSAGVTAYEQYF; d_gene: NA; abundance: few; j_gene: TRBJ2-7; v_gene: TRBV6-1
CDR3nt: TGCAGCATTGCCGAGGGAAGCACTGAAGCTTTCTTT; CDR3aa: CSIAEGSTEAFF; d_gene: NA; abundance: few; j_gene: TRBJ1-1; v_gene: TRBV29-1
CDR3nt: TGTGCCAGCAGCTGGGGGTGGTCCGGCAATCAGCCCCAGCATTTT; CDR3aa: CASSWGWSGNQPQHF; d_gene: NA; abundance: few; j_gene: TRBJ1-5; v_gene: TRBV6-1
CDR3nt: TGTGCCAGCAGCTTGATCGACAATGAGCAGTTCTTC; CDR3aa: CASSLIDNEQFF; d_gene: NA; abundance: many; j_gene: TRBJ2-1; v_gene: TRBV7-9
CDR3nt: TGCGCCAGCAGCCAAGTCTCTGGAGGCACCGGGGAGCTGTTTTTT; CDR3aa: CASSQVSGGTGELFF; d_gene: NA; abundance: many; j_gene: TRBJ2-2; v_gene: TRBV4-3
CDR3nt: TGCAGTGCTAAAGCCGGGACTCGAGGCACAGATACGCAGTATTTT; CDR3aa: CSAKAGTRGTDTQYF; d_gene: NA; abundance: few; j_gene: TRBJ2-3; v_gene: TRBV20-1
CDR3nt: TGTGCCAGCAGTTTCCGACAAGATACCCCGGAGACCCAGTACTTC; CDR3aa: CASSFRQDTPETQYF; d_gene: NA; abundance: few; j_gene: TRBJ2-5; v_gene: TRBV27
CDR3nt: TGTGCCAGCAGGGCCGGTGTCAGTATGAACACTGAAGCTTTCTTT; CDR3aa: CASRAGVSMNTEAFF; d_gene: NA; abundance: NA; j_gene: TRBJ1-1; v_gene: TRBV2
CDR3nt: TGTGCCAGCAGTTTACTCGCGGGACAGGGGCCCAACGAGCAGTACTTC; CDR3aa: CASSLLAGQGPNEQYF; d_gene: TRBD1; abundance: NA; j_gene: TRBJ2-7; v_gene: TRBV28
CDR3nt: TGTGCCAGCAGCTCCCAGGGATCCCCCTACGAGCAGTACTTC; CDR3aa: CASSSQGSPYEQYF; d_gene: NA; abundance: NA; j_gene: TRBJ2-7; v_gene: TRBV7-9
CDR3nt: TGTGCCAGCAGCTTAACGGGGTTTAGCAGGGAGACCCAGTACTTC; CDR3aa: CASSLTGFSRETQYF; d_gene: NA; abundance: NA; j_gene: TRBJ2-5; v_gene: TRBV7-2
CDR3nt: TGCGCCAGCAGGTACCCGGGACAGGGGAAACCTGAAGCTTTCTTT; CDR3aa: CASRYPGQGKPEAFF; d_gene: TRBD1; abundance: NA; j_gene: TRBJ1-1; v_gene: TRBV5-1
CDR3nt: TGTGCCAGCAGTGAGATAAGCCGGACAGGGGGCTCCTACGAGCAGTACTTC; CDR3aa: CASSEISRTGGSYEQYF; d_gene: TRBD1; abundance: few; j_gene: TRBJ2-7; v_gene: TRBV25-1
CDR3nt: TGCAGCGTTGAAGGGTCAGGGGCCAACGTCCTGACTTTC; CDR3aa: CSVEGSGANVLTF; d_gene: NA; abundance: NA; j_gene: TRBJ2-6; v_gene: TRBV29-1
CDR3nt: TGTGCCGGCAGCCCCGGGCGCCTCGAGCAGTACTTC; CDR3aa: CAGSPGRLEQYF; d_gene: NA; abundance: NA; j_gene: TRBJ2-7; v_gene: TRBV3-1
CDR3nt: TGTGCCAGCAGCCACCAGACTCCTTACGAGCAGTACTTC; CDR3aa: CASSHQTPYEQYF; d_gene: NA; abundance: NA; j_gene: TRBJ2-7; v_gene: TRBV3-1
CDR3nt: TGTGCCAGCAGCCAAACGACAAAGAACACTGAAGCTTTCTTT; CDR3aa: CASSQTTKNTEAFF; d_gene: NA; abundance: many; j_gene: TRBJ1-1; v_gene: TRBV3-1
CDR3nt: TGTGCCAGCAGTCGCGGCAGCTATGGCTACACCTTC; CDR3aa: CASSRGSYGYTF; d_gene: NA; abundance: NA; j_gene: TRBJ1-2; v_gene: TRBV6-5